Below are 19 T cell receptor beta chains sequenced from a single sample in a study of shared clonotypes between healthy human individuals. Some clones are missing from TCRdb's copy, which holds only in-frame ones; the method was immunoSEQ multiplex PCR. The sample lists roughly 2 million clones, almost 96% occurring once. Sequencing was done on a sample of naive CD4+ T cells sorted from blood. Subset of the sample: CD45RA+ positively selected. The receptors derive from a man between 18 and 35 years old in good health.

V and J are TRBV5-4 and TRBJ2-6, with 9 bases identical to TRBD1. The trim removed 4 bases at V and 2 bases at J, leaving 10 bases unmatched. Per the germline V gene, CDR1 is SGHNT and CDR2 is YYREEE (reference sequence). This CDR3 contains 18 residues. The CDR3 DNA reads TGTGCCAGCAGCGCCCGGGACAGGGCATTTCCTGGGGCCAACGTCCTGACTTTC. Encoded protein: CASSARDRAFPGANVLTF.

This clone appeared once. This sequence joins TRBV19 and TRBJ2-7; 7 nucleotides agree with TRBD1. The V gene's germline CDR1 is LNHDA and CDR2 SQIVND (reference sequence). V dropped 3 bases and J dropped 3; count of bases not matched to a gene: 8. The CDR3 covers 15 residues. The CDR3 DNA follows: TGTGCCAGTAGTATTTACACGGGACAGATCTACGAGCAGTACTTC. This codes for CASSIYTGQIYEQYF.

The chain combines TRBV6-5 with TRBJ2-7; 13 positions agree with TRBD2. The germline gives CDR1 MNHEY, CDR2 SVGAGI. The CDR3 has 15 residues. The J segment lost 5 bases and the V segment lost 6 bases, leaving 7 bases of the junction unmatched. This CDR3 reads CASSRLAGGLHEQYF. In DNA form, the CDR3 reads TGTGCCAGCAGCCGACTAGCGGGAGGCCTCCACGAGCAGTACTTC.

As regards this clone: This same CDR3 is encoded by further DNA sequences in the sample. The gene calls are TRBV10-2 and TRBJ2-3; D call uncertain. Trimming shortened V by 4 bases and J by 2 bases, and 7 bases separated the two germline ends. Germline-derived CDR1 and CDR2 are WSHSY and SAAADI. This CDR3 has 13 residues. The CDR3 sequence: CASSGQATDTQYF. The CDR3, as DNA: TGCGCCAGCAGTGGGCAAGCCACAGATACGCAGTATTTT.

V and J are TRBV5-8 and TRBJ2-3, with D perhaps matching TRBD1 or TRBD2 (5 bases each). Germline CDR1 SGHTS, CDR2 YDEGEE. Trimming removed 2 bases at V and 2 bases at J, with 15 bases between. This CDR3 contains 16 residues. The CDR3 region is CASSLDSGPNTDTQYF. The DNA of the CDR3 is TGTGCCAGCAGCTTAGACAGCGGTCCGAACACAGATACGCAGTATTTT. The whole variable domain, filled in from reference TRBV5-8 and TRBJ2-3, reads EAGVTQSPTHLIKTRGQQATLRCSPISGHTSVYWYQQALGLGLQFLLWYDEGEERNRGNFPPRFSGRQFPNYSSELNVNALELEDSALYLCASSLDSGPNTDTQYFGPGTRLTVL.

This chain connects TRBV9 to TRBJ1-6, with a weak D call TRBD1 (6 bases). The V and J ends lost 0 bases and 10 bases respectively, with 11 bases between them. The V gene's germline CDR1 is SGDLS and CDR2 YYNGEE. The CDR3 consists of 14 residues. CDR3 in DNA: TGTGCCAGCAGCGTAGATCCAGGGGAATCACCCCTCCACTTT. Amino acids: CASSVDPGESPLHF.

This chain uses TRBV5-1 with TRBJ1-2; 9 bases are shared with TRBD1. The CDR3 runs to 13 residues. The germline CDR1 and CDR2 sequences are SGHRS and YFSETQ. V gave up 4 bases and J gave up 5 bases; unmatched junction bases: 3. The CDR3 coding sequence is TGCGCCAGCAGCATGGGACAGGGTTATGGCTACACCTTC. As protein: CASSMGQGYGYTF.

V and J are TRBV27 and TRBJ2-3, with D possibly TRBD1 on 6 matching bases. V lost 8 bases to trimming and J lost 5 bases, with 17 bases between them. CDR1 is MNHEY and CDR2 is SMNVEV in the germline V gene (reference sequence). CDR3 length: 14 residues. CDR3 region: CASGQPLVGDTQYF. The CDR3 nucleotides are TGTGCCAGCGGACAGCCATTGGTAGGAGATACGCAGTATTTT.

CDR3 in amino acids: CASSPRTAVRAETQYF. The CDR3 DNA reads as TGTGCCAGCAGTCCTCGGACGGCGGTCCGGGCAGAGACCCAGTACTTC. V usage is TRBV2 and J usage is TRBJ2-5; D is undetermined. From germline, CDR1 is SNHLY and CDR2 FYNNEI. The CDR3 covers 16 residues. Trimming cost V 5 bases and J 4 bases, with 20 bases left between them.

The chain has TRBV27 and TRBJ1-6; 9 nucleotides align to TRBD1. The V and J ends lost 1 base and 1 base, in that order; junction bases with no gene match: 8. CDR1 is MNHEY and CDR2 is SMNVEV in the germline V gene (reference sequence). The CDR3 runs to 19 residues. CDR3 sequence reads: CASSLLGQGMWSYNSPLHF. CDR3 nucleotide sequence: TGTGCCAGCAGTTTATTGGGACAGGGAATGTGGTCCTATAATTCACCCCTCCACTTT.

This chain uses TRBV28 with TRBJ1-2, with 7 nucleotides matching TRBD1. CDR3 size: 16 residues. The V gene end was trimmed by 3 bases and the J gene end by 0 bases; junction bases not matched to a gene: 7. In germline, CDR1 is MDHEN, CDR2 SYDVKM. The DNA for the CDR3 is TGTGCCAGCAGTTTGGGCAGGGGGTCTTCTAACTATGGCTACACCTTC. Amino acids: CASSLGRGSSNYGYTF.

This chain joins TRBV5-3 and TRBJ2-1; 8 bases map to TRBD1. TRBV5-3 has ORF status, its function being uncertain. The V segment lost 0 bases and the J segment 5 bases; nucleotides outside the gene matches: 7. This CDR3 spans 16 amino acids. The CDR3 DNA reads TGTGCCAGAAGCTTGGTTCCTGGGACAGGAGACAATGAGCAGTTCTTC. It yields the protein CARSLVPGTGDNEQFF.

This chain connects TRBV29-1 to TRBJ1-1, with no clear D. Per germline, CDR1 SQVTM and CDR2 ANQGSEA. The ends were cut back, 4 bases at V and 7 bases at J, with 16 bases in the middle. The CDR3 consists of 13 residues. The CDR3 protein is CSVVARLTLEAFF. For the CDR3, the DNA is TGCAGCGTTGTAGCCCGGCTTACGCTTGAAGCTTTCTTT.

The CDR3 sequence is CAISGVSGSYEQYF. The CDR3 DNA reads TGTGCCATCAGTGGGGTTAGCGGCTCCTACGAGCAGTACTTC. V gene TRBV10-3 combines with J gene TRBJ2-7; D might be TRBD2 (6 bases). V was trimmed by 4 bases and J by 0 bases, leaving 10 bases between them. The CDR3 extends over 14 amino acids. Germline CDR1 is ENHRY and CDR2 is SYGVKD.

The gene calls are TRBV10-3 and TRBJ1-1, with D maybe TRBD1 (5 bases). Germline CDR1 ENHRY, CDR2 SYGVKD. This CDR3 comprises 14 residues. V shed 6 bases and J shed 1 base, with 12 bases lying between them. This CDR3 reads CAIRAGTTNTEAFF. For the CDR3, the DNA is TGTGCCATCAGGGCAGGGACCACGAACACTGAAGCTTTCTTT.

The J gene is TRBJ1-1, the V gene TRBV20-1; D call uncertain. The V gene's germline CDR1 is DFQATT and CDR2 SNEGSKA (reference sequence). Trimming removed 8 bases at V and 1 base at J, with 8 bases between. The CDR3 loop spans 11 amino acids. As DNA, the CDR3 is TGCAGTTCTAAGGAGAACACTGAAGCTTTCTTT. Translation gives CSSKENTEAFF.

The gene calls are TRBV27 and TRBJ1-2, with D perhaps TRBD1 (6 bases). In germline, CDR1 is MNHEY, CDR2 SMNVEV (reference sequence). The CDR3 is 13 amino acids. V dropped 9 bases and J dropped 1 base, with 12 bases sitting between them. The CDR3 DNA reads as TGTGCCAGTACAGGGCAAGGTAACTATGGCTACACCTTC. It encodes CASTGQGNYGYTF.

This clone was observed once. This sample includes further DNA sequences coding for the same CDR3. This chain uses TRBV10-3 with TRBJ2-2; 8 nucleotides agree with TRBD1. CDR1 and CDR2 from the germline V gene are ENHRY and SYGVKD. With V trimmed by 0 bases and J by 1 base, 1 base remained unmatched. CDR3 size: 16 residues. The CDR3 reads CAISESGTGNTGELFF. The CDR3 DNA reads TGTGCCATCAGTGAGTCCGGGACAGGGAACACCGGGGAGCTGTTTTTT.

The chain couples TRBV25-1 to TRBJ2-7; D gene unclear. CDR1 and CDR2 (germline): MGHDK, SYGVNS. Trimming cost V 2 bases and J 2 bases, with 13 bases left between them. The length of the CDR3 is 15 residues. This chain's CDR3 is CASSEPRTKTYEQYF. DNA of the CDR3: TGTGCCAGCAGTGAACCCCGAACAAAAACCTACGAGCAGTACTTC.